This T cell receptor (beta chain) was sequenced for a study of T cell clonality in common variable immunodeficiency. Notes on the study in general: Compared with controls, CVID subjects had fewer shared TCRbeta clones. CVID subjects showed higher TCRbeta clonality than healthy controls. Links between repertoire features and CVID complications were heterogeneity-limited.

Comment on this clone: The antigen is undetermined. Sequence at one end of the junction differs from germline and may be a read error. The read falls 3 residues short of the CDR3 end, and the missing part is taken from the germline J gene. Other DNA variants within this sample encode the same CDR3.

Germline CDR1 and CDR2: KGHSH and LQKENI. This CDR3 has 14 residues. TCRdb's copy holds only in-frame clones and misses some; the assay was immunoSEQ multiplex PCR. The specimen has 40,000 to 60,000 clones, none found just once. The specimen sequenced was peripheral blood mononuclear cells. The sequence came from a person between 18 and 69 years old in good health. This chain joins TRBV18 and TRBJ1-6; no definite D call. CDR3 DNA (partial): TGCGCCAGCTCACGAAGGGTGTTGGATTCACCC. It specifies CASSRRVLDSP. In full, the CDR3 is CASSRRVLDSPLHF.